The clone carrying this T cell receptor (beta chain) was seen at least ten times. Its antigen is unknown. The sample originates from a study of T-cell reconstitution after alpha-beta-depleted transplantation in children. Study-level points and caveats: When one year had passed after transplant, most T-cell counts and diversity came from newly produced T cells. Recipient T cells and thymic progenitors that survived gave rise to the high TCRbeta diversity observed at day 60 in some patients. The origin of alpha-beta T cells about two months after transplant was reportedly several hundred expanded graft clones.

Germline CDR1 reads SGHAT; CDR2 reads FQNNGV. CDR3 length equals 14 residues. The V end was cut by 5 bases, the J end by 9 bases, with 14 bases between. For TCRbeta, the library was prepared with unique molecular identifiers. Each CDR3 protein gets one entry after TCRdb re-called the PCR reads with MiXCR. The sample contains hundreds of thousands of distinct CDR3 sequences, roughly 11% of which appear only once. The sample here was PBMCs, taken before TCRalphabeta/CD19-depleted stem cell transplant. The receptor was derived from a child in the first two years of life with acute myeloid leukemia, due to receive a stem cell transplant. The chain is built from TRBV11-2 and TRBJ1-6; possibly TRBD1 for D (6 bases). The CDR3 loop reads CASSIQGRGSPLHF. DNA for the CDR3: TGTGCCAGCAGCATACAGGGTAGGGGTTCACCCCTCCACTTT.